These 24 T cell receptor beta chains came from one sample sequenced in a study of post-analysis software for immune sequencing data. Findings and limits, study-wide: Four or five TRBV segments were more frequent in patients than controls; TRBV5-6, TRBV5-1 and TRBV20-1 belonged to this group.

Prepared TCR beta cDNA libraries contained unique molecular identifiers. In TCRdb, the PCR reads were re-called with MiXCR into one record per CDR3 protein. This sample has about 500,000 distinct CDR3 sequences; roughly 45% occur once, and the top ten carry roughly 12%. These receptors' targets are unknown. The material sequenced was blood. These receptors were taken from a girl aged 5-17 years with multiple sclerosis.

V is TRBV29-1 and J is TRBJ2-1; the D gene is possibly TRBD2 (6 bases). Between the trimmed V and J ends, which lost 4 bases and 0 bases, there was a span of 16 bases. Germline V gives CDR1 SQVTM, CDR2 ANQGSEA. CDR3 length equals 16 residues. The CDR3 sequence: CSVGSSALLSYNEQFF. The CDR3 region has the DNA TGCAGCGTTGGGTCTAGCGCCCTTCTCTCCTACAATGAGCAGTTCTTC.

In this sample, this clonotype turned up a few times. This rearrangement joins TRBV15 to TRBJ2-5; D is uncertain. This CDR3 has 15 residues. From germline, CDR1 is LNHNV and CDR2 YYDKDF (reference sequence). Trimming took off 0 bases at V and 3 bases at J, with 11 bases between the two ends. The CDR3 coding sequence is TGTGCCACCAGCAGAGATCGAGTAGCCAAAGAGACCCAGTACTTC. It yields the protein CATSRDRVAKETQYF.

The genes are TRBV20-1 and TRBJ2-5; the match to TRBD2 covers 11 bases. The assigned J gene may be wrong: the sequence end matches TRBJ2-7 better. Germline V gives CDR1 DFQATT, CDR2 SNEGSKA (reference sequence). This CDR3 spans 13 amino acids. This chain's CDR3 is CSAHSGRGYEQYF. Written as DNA, the CDR3 is TGCAGTGCCCATAGCGGGAGGGGTTACGAGCAGTACTTC.

CDR3 in amino acids: CSVRRRNTEAFF. Here the CDR3 DNA reads TGCAGCGTGAGACGGAGAAACACTGAAGCTTTCTTT. V gene TRBV29-1 combines with J gene TRBJ1-1, with D hard to call. The germline CDR1 and CDR2 sequences are SQVTM and ANQGSEA. The V and J ends lost 6 bases and 2 bases respectively, with 10 bases between them. CDR3 size: 12 residues.

The V and J genes are TRBV20-1 and TRBJ2-5; 9 bases map to TRBD2. This CDR3 comprises 14 residues. The V gene's germline CDR1 is DFQATT and CDR2 SNEGSKA (reference sequence). The V gene end was trimmed by 0 bases and the J gene end by 5 bases; junction bases not matched to a gene: 4. Here the CDR3 DNA reads TGCAGTGCTAGAGAGCTAGCGGGGTTGGAGACCCAGTACTTC. Amino acid sequence: CSARELAGLETQYF.

The J gene is TRBJ2-1, the V gene TRBV20-1; D is unresolved. The ends were cut back, 6 bases at V and 6 bases at J, with 15 bases in the middle. The length of the CDR3 is 13 residues. Germline V gives CDR1 DFQATT, CDR2 SNEGSKA (reference sequence). Here the CDR3 DNA reads TGCAGTGCCTCCGCGACACGTATCAATGAGCAGTTCTTC. The encoded protein is CSASATRINEQFF.

In DNA form, the CDR3 reads TGTGCCAGCAGCCAAGATCGACAGATCTCCTACGAGCAGTACTTC. This translates into CASSQDRQISYEQYF. The chain carries TRBV4-2 and TRBJ2-7; D may be TRBD1 (5 bases). V was cut by 0 bases and J by 0 bases, with 9 bases left in between. The CDR3 is made up of 15 amino acids. Germline CDR1 and CDR2: LGHNA and YNFKEQ.

The chain couples TRBV6-2 or TRBV6-3 to TRBJ1-1, with 7 positions matching TRBD1. In germline, CDR1 is MNHEY, CDR2 SVGEGT. This CDR3 comprises 13 residues. Trimming cost V 6 bases and J 1 base; bases outside gene matches: 2. CDR3 region: CASRGQKNTEAFF. CDR3 coding DNA: TGTGCCAGCAGGGGACAGAAGAACACTGAAGCTTTCTTT.

The CDR3 DNA is TGTGCCAGCAGCAGCTTGGACCGGGGGGGCGCTAGGGACACTGAAGCTTTCTTT. Translating it yields CASSSLDRGGARDTEAFF. J is TRBJ1-1 and V is TRBV5-5, with D possibly TRBD1 on 6 matching bases. The CDR3 has 18 amino acids. Between the trimmed V and J ends, which lost 4 bases and 3 bases, there was a span of 25 bases. Germline CDR1 reads SGHKS; CDR2 reads YYEKEE (reference sequence).

V usage is TRBV20-1 and J usage is TRBJ1-1; D unresolved. The CDR3 sequence is 12 residues long. The ends were cut back, 2 bases at V and 3 bases at J, with 7 bases in the middle. The germline V gene encodes CDR1 DFQATT and CDR2 SNEGSKA (reference sequence). The CDR3 here is CSARSGDTEAFF. The CDR3 region has the DNA TGCAGTGCTAGATCCGGGGACACTGAAGCTTTCTTT.

There are a few counts of this clonotype. The V call is TRBV5-1, the J call TRBJ2-5; the D is unclear. Germline-derived CDR1 and CDR2 are SGHRS and YFSETQ. The CDR3 loop spans 15 amino acids. V lost 5 bases to trimming and J lost 2 bases, with 16 bases between them. CDR3 sequence: CASRDQRRLQETQYF. CDR3 coding DNA: TGCGCCAGCAGAGACCAAAGGCGGCTTCAAGAGACCCAGTACTTC.

This clonotype appeared a few times. The chain uses TRBV29-1 and TRBJ1-1; 11 bases match TRBD1. The CDR3 consists of 15 residues. CDR1 and CDR2 from the germline V gene are SQVTM and ANQGSEA. V lost 4 bases to trimming and J lost 3 bases; unmatched junction nucleotides: 7. The DNA for the CDR3 is TGCAGCGTTGTGACCTGGGACAGGGGGGACACTGAAGCTTTCTTT. It specifies CSVVTWDRGDTEAFF.

The chain joins TRBV20-1 to TRBJ2-5, with 10 bases lining up with TRBD2. Unmatched junction bases numbered 5, after V lost 3 bases and J lost 1 base. This CDR3 has 15 amino acids. From germline, CDR1 is DFQATT and CDR2 SNEGSKA (reference sequence). CDR3 in amino acids: CSASTSGRAQETQYF. As DNA, the CDR3 is TGCAGTGCTAGTACCAGCGGGAGGGCCCAAGAGACCCAGTACTTC.

The V and J genes are TRBV6-2 or TRBV6-3 and TRBJ2-7; 14 nucleotides match TRBD2. With V trimmed by 6 bases and J by 12 bases, 4 bases remained unmatched. Germline lookup yields CDR1 MNHEY and CDR2 SVGEGT. The length of the CDR3 is 12 residues. The CDR3 spells CASRGLAGEPYF. For the CDR3, the DNA is TGTGCCAGCAGGGGACTAGCGGGAGAACCGTACTTC.

This clonotype occurred many times. The rearrangement uses TRBV12-3 or TRBV12-4 and TRBJ1-2; D not resolved. Trimming left V 2 bases short and J 8 bases short, with 9 bases between. The CDR3 sequence is 12 residues long. The CDR3 bases are TGTGCCAGCAGTTTACGGTTACTCGGCTACACCTTC. It yields the protein CASSLRLLGYTF.

The rearrangement joins TRBV21-1 to TRBJ1-2; TRBD1, the table's D call, was not compared with the DNA. TRBV21-1 is noted as a pseudogene. The CDR3 runs to 15 residues. CDR3 sequence reads: CASSKAGHVNYGYTF. In DNA, the CDR3 is TGTGCCAGCAGCAAAGCAGGACACGTTAACTATGGCTACACCTTC.

This clonotype has only a few counts. CDR3 nucleotide sequence: TGCAGTGCTAGAGCCGGACAGGAAGATGAAAAACTGTTTTTT. It codes for CSARAGQEDEKLFF. The chain joins TRBV20-1 to TRBJ1-4; 7 bases are shared with TRBD1. The V gene end was trimmed by 1 base and the J gene end by 6 bases; junction bases not matched to a gene: 5. The CDR3 length is 14 residues. Germline V CDR1 and CDR2: DFQATT, SNEGSKA (reference sequence).

V usage is TRBV29-1 and J usage is TRBJ2-7; 7 nucleotides line up with TRBD2. V was clipped by 4 bases and J by 2 bases; unmatched bases: 5. The CDR3 totals 13 residues. CDR1 and CDR2 from the germline V gene are SQVTM and ANQGSEA. The CDR3 sequence: CSVVGGLTYEQYF. The CDR3 DNA reads TGCAGCGTTGTCGGGGGGTTGACCTACGAGCAGTACTTC.

V and J are TRBV7-3 and TRBJ2-7, with TRBD2 matching 9 bases. The J call may be mistaken, given a closer DNA end match to TRBJ2-5. Germline V gene data show CDR1 as SGHTA and CDR2 as FQGTGA. The CDR3 length is 17 residues. In nucleotides, the CDR3 is TGTGCCAGCACCTTTAGACTAGCGGACCCCCCGCGGGAGACCCAGTACTTC. It translates to CASTFRLADPPRETQYF.

This clonotype was observed a handful of times. V and J are TRBV6-4 and TRBJ2-2; possibly TRBD1 for D (5 bases). CDR3 length: 13 residues. Trimming shortened V by 2 bases and J by 5 bases, and 6 bases separated the two germline ends. The germline CDR1 and CDR2 sequences are MRHNA and SNTAGT. The CDR3 protein is CASSDRGTGELFF. CDR3 coding DNA: TGTGCCAGCAGTGACAGGGGTACCGGGGAGCTGTTTTTT.

This clonotype was counted only a few times. The rearrangement uses TRBV28 and TRBJ1-2; tentatively, D is TRBD1 (6 bases). Germline V gene sequence: CDR1 MDHEN, CDR2 SYDVKM. This CDR3 is 12 amino acids long. Trimming left V 6 bases short and J 6 bases short, with 11 bases between. The CDR3 region is CASRTGPHGYTF. In DNA form, the CDR3 reads TGTGCCAGCAGAACAGGGCCTCATGGCTACACCTTC.

V is TRBV20-1 and J is TRBJ1-1; D is perhaps TRBD1 (5 bases). V lost 1 base to trimming and J lost 5 bases, with 14 bases between them. The CDR3 is 14 amino acids. Germline loops: CDR1 DFQATT, CDR2 SNEGSKA (reference sequence). CDR3 in DNA: TGCAGTGCTAGAGTCGCAGGGCTGGATACTGAAGCTTTCTTT. Translation: CSARVAGLDTEAFF.

This clonotype was seen a single time. The rearrangement joins TRBV4-2 to TRBJ2-1; 9 positions agree with TRBD1. The germline V gene has CDR1 LGHNA and CDR2 YNFKEQ. This CDR3 comprises 16 residues. V dropped 0 bases and J dropped 3; count of bases not matched to a gene: 3. This CDR3 is CASSQDGTGNYNEQFF. Written as DNA, the CDR3 is TGTGCCAGCAGCCAAGACGGGACAGGGAACTACAATGAGCAGTTCTTC.

The genes are TRBV20-1 and TRBJ2-3; 9 positions match TRBD2. With V trimmed by 3 bases and J by 2 bases, 12 bases remained unmatched. This CDR3 is built from 17 residues. The germline V gene encodes CDR1 DFQATT and CDR2 SNEGSKA (reference sequence). This CDR3 reads CSASRASGTMITDTQYF. In DNA form, the CDR3 reads TGCAGTGCTAGTCGAGCTAGCGGGACCATGATCACAGATACGCAGTATTTT.